The rows below give T cell receptor beta chains drawn from one sample of a study of blood T cell repertoires in COVID-19. Method: immunoSEQ multiplex PCR; TCRdb's copy keeps in-frame clones and lacks some. The profile shows 25,000 to 35,000 clones, roughly two thirds of them singletons. Material for sequencing was peripheral blood. These receptors were collected from a human donor in a cohort sampled during active COVID-19. Each CDR3 is given without its conserved first and last residue. The order of the fields is clone size, V gene, CDR3 protein. Expanded clones get a size class; other rows say once, few or many, or leave the size out.

>once|TRBV5-4
ASSRGGQGAGEQY
>NA|TRBV5-4
ASSLDWSGGGETQY
>NA|TRBV28
ASSPLGGRANNEQF
>NA|TRBV15
ATSRGGGIGSGYT
>NA|TRBV7-3
ASSHRADTQY
>NA|TRBV7-2
ASSPSGSLHNEQF
>NA|TRBV10-3
AISESGLEYGYT
>NA|TRBV21-1
ASSKYPHGQGKETQY
>few|TRBV7-2
ASSFFAGDTEAF
>NA|TRBV27
ASSEMGANYGYT
>NA|TRBV10-3
AISLGQLAKNIQY
>once|TRBV2
ASSDSSVNREQY
>few|TRBV6-6
ASSYPPRGPTYEQY
>NA|TRBV5-4
ASSLSGMRSYEQY
>NA|TRBV7-9
ASSVGQGASVGNTIY
>once|TRBV7-9
ASSPGGVGYT
>NA|TRBV7-2
ASSLGDREYGGNTIY
>NA|TRBV28
ASSLTPVGGRTYEQY
>NA|TRBV7-6
ASSLEGGRNSPLH
>NA|TRBV5-1
ASSPGGDRTLYEQY
>NA|TRBV7-8
ASSLGPTSYEQY
>few|TRBV19
ASSGQASNYGYT
>NA|TRBV7-9
ASSLVTGAKTQY
>few|TRBV27
ASRPGIYSNQPQH
>NA|TRBV3-1/TRBV3-2
ASSQAVFPRAGVTYEQY
>NA|TRBV10-3
AISEPQGSAGVTGELF
>few|TRBV29-1
SVETENYGYT
>few|TRBV30
AWSVSRGQGGYT
>NA|TRBV27
ASSLTGPYEQY
>few|TRBV7-9
ASSARGFVPLH
>NA|TRBV4-1
ASSQISGSDPHEQF
>NA|TRBV7-6
ASTPLAGVNEQF
>NA|TRBV4-1
ASSPSNLKTSGINIQY
>NA|TRBV27
ASSWDSYQPQH
>NA|TRBV10-3
AARAGGPNEQF
>NA|TRBV7-9
ASSARARDSTDTQY
>NA|TRBV7-3
ASSLFGDSSGYT